The T cell receptor beta chain described here comes from a study of T cell responses to AZD1222 COVID-19 vaccine (TCRdb year 2021). The study in broad terms: TCR sequencing was performed for 233 trial participants, of whom some 200 were given two doses of AZD1222 and about 25 were given two doses of MenACWY control vaccine. Trial participants were enrolled by age into subgroups of 18-55, 56-69 and 70-plus years, and around 150, 28 and 57 TCR-sequenced participants, respectively, were included in these subgroups.

This specimen's time point label, interpreted: about 28 days (+/-7) after the second vaccine dose. In the paper's terms, the treatment or condition label means: meningococcal conjugate vaccine given as trial control. Vaccinee samples came from UK trials COV001 and COV002, including a single-blind randomized controlled phase 2/3 trial of AZD1222 (ChAdOx1 nCoV-19) in healthy adults. Trial participant PBMC samples were collected at day 0 and day 28 after the second dose for TCRbeta chain sequencing. The CDR3 regions of human TCRbeta chains were subjected to immunosequencing. On the authors' methods: TCRs in the repertoires were matched against a reference library of SARS-CoV-2-specific TCRs that had been generated with the MIRA antigen-specificity platform. Breadth was defined as the fraction of unique TCRs that were SARS-CoV-2-associated. Depth was defined as the fraction of total T cells that were SARS-CoV-2-associated. Using the MIRA data, every spike-specific TCR was mapped to the spike region that the TCR reacted to and assigned to either a CD4 or a CD8 class. Log10-transformed breadth and depth values were compared by one-way ANOVA with Sidak's multiple comparisons tests. TCRdb limited this immuneACCESS table to in-frame rearrangements with V and J called. A share of clones is missing; checked studies link under half to unresolved V genes, and the rest is unexplained. V and J calls plus clone size are reproduced from that table; the DNA served to infer D and trimming. The sample data list some 150,000 clones, and roughly 85% of these were observed just once. The ten biggest clones cover 7.9% of the sample.

Trimming removed 6 bases from V and 7 bases from J, leaving 13 bases between the germline ends. CDR1 and CDR2 are drawn from the germline V gene (reference sequence): LNHDA, SQIVND. The CDR3 has 13 amino acids, counting the end cysteine and phenylalanine. Left in the record is the CDR3 DNA by itself, 39 bases read in frame from the first base. Findings and caveats that apply to the study as a whole: The 56-69-year group was small, and its depth increase did not reach significance, likely because of low power. Conclusions about previously exposed vaccinees were limited because only a handful of AZD1222 recipients were SARS-CoV-2 seropositive at baseline. Participants were mostly white British, with more females than males. The authors suggested clonal diversity may have been underestimated. Nearly half of unique spike-specific TCRs reportedly recognized epitopes outside regions mutated in the B.1.351 and B.1.1.7 variants. No day 14 peak-response samples were available, so repertoires were characterized only after the peak T cell response. CD4 TCRs associated with the vaccine covered the entire spike protein, and the dominant responses were in regions 160-218 and 743-854. Spike-specific TCR breadth and depth rose significantly after two AZD1222 doses compared with day 0 and with MenACWY recipients.

As to this clone: Its antigen is not yet known. No base quality information exists; no much larger clone differs at one position.

The input for sequencing was peripheral blood, taken 28 days after the second dose of the MenACWY control vaccine. Recombination linked TRBV19 to TRBJ1-5, and possibly TRBD1, on 5 matching bases. This TCR was sampled from an adult who received the MenACWY meningococcal vaccine as a control. At the DNA level, the sequence is TGTGCCAGTAGACTGCAGGGTAACCAGCCCCAGCATTTT. This encodes CASRLQGNQPQHF.